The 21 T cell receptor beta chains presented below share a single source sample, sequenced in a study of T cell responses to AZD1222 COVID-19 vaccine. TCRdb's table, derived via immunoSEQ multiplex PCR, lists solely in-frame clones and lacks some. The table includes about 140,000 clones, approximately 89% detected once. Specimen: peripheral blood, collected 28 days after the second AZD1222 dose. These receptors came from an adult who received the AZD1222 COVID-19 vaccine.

The CDR3 DNA reads TGTGCCATCAGTGAGTCGTCGTGGGAGAGCTCCTACAATGAGCAGTTCTTC. It yields the protein CAISESSWESSYNEQFF. V is TRBV10-3 and J is TRBJ2-1; a possible D gene is TRBD2 (5 bases). This CDR3 has 17 residues. V lost 0 bases to trimming and J lost 0 bases, with 12 bases between them. The germline V gene has CDR1 ENHRY and CDR2 SYGVKD.

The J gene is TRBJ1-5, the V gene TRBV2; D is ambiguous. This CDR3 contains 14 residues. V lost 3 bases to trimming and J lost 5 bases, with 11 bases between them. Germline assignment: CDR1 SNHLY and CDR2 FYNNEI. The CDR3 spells CASSDRGLDQPQHF. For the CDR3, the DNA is TGTGCCAGCAGTGATCGGGGTCTTGATCAGCCCCAGCATTTT.

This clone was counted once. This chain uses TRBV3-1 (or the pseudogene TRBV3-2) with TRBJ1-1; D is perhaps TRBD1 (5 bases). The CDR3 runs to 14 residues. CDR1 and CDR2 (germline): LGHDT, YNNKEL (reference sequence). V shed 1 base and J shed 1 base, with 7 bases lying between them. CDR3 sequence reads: CASSQAGGNTEAFF. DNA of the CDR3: TGTGCCAGCAGCCAAGCTGGGGGGAACACTGAAGCTTTCTTT.

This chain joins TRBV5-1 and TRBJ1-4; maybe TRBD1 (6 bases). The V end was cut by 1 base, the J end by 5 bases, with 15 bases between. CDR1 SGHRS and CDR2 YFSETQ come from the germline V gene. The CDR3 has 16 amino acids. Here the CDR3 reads CASSLRSRGKNEKLFF. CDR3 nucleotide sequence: TGCGCCAGCAGCTTGCGGAGCAGGGGCAAGAATGAAAAACTGTTTTTT.

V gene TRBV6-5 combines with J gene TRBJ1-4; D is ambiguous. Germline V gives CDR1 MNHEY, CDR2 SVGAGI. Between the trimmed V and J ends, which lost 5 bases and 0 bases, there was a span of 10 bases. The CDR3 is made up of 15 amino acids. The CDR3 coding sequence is TGTGCCAGCAGTACCCAGGTTGCAACTAATGAAAAACTGTTTTTT. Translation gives CASSTQVATNEKLFF.

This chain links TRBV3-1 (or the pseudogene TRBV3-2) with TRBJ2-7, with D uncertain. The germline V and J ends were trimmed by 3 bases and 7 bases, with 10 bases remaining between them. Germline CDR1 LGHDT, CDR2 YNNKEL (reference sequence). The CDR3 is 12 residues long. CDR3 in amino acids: CASSQSLGEQYF. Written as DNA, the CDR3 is TGTGCCAGCAGCCAGAGCTTGGGAGAGCAGTACTTC.

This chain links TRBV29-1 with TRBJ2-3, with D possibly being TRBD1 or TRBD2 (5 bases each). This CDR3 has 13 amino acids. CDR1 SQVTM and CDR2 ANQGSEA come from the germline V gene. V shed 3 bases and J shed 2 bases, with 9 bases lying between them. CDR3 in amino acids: CSVDGGDTDTQYF. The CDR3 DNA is TGCAGCGTTGATGGGGGAGACACAGATACGCAGTATTTT.

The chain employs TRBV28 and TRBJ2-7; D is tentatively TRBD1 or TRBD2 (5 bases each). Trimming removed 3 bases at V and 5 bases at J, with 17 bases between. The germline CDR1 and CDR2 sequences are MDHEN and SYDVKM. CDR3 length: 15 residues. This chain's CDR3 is CASSFSLEGENEQYF. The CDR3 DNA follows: TGTGCCAGCAGTTTTTCACTCGAAGGGGAGAACGAGCAGTACTTC.

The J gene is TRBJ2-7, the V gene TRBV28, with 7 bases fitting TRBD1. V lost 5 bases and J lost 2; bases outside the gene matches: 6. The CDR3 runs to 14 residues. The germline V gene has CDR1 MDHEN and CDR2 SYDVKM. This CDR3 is CASSHRQGPYEQYF. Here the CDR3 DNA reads TGTGCCAGCAGTCATCGACAGGGACCCTACGAGCAGTACTTC.

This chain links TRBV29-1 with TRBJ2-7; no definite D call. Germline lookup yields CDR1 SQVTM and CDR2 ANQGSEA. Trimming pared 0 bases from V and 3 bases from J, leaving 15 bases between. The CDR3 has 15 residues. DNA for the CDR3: TGCAGCGTTGAAGAAGGAAGGACGGCTAACTACGAGCAGTACTTC. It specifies CSVEEGRTANYEQYF.

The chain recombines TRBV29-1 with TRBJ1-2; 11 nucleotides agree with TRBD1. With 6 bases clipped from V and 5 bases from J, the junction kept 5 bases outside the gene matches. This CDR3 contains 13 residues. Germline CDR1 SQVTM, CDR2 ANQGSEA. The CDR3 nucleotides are TGCAGCGTAGCCGGGACAGGGGGTTATGGCTACACCTTC. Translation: CSVAGTGGYGYTF.

The CDR3 here is CASSLDRYSGNTIYF. The CDR3 DNA is TGTGCCAGCAGCTTAGACCGGTACTCTGGAAACACCATATATTTT. The V and J genes are TRBV7-2 and TRBJ1-3; the D is unclear. The V end lost 1 base, the J end lost 0 bases, and 7 bases lay between the germline ends. Germline V gives CDR1 SGHTA, CDR2 FQGNSA. CDR3 length: 15 residues.

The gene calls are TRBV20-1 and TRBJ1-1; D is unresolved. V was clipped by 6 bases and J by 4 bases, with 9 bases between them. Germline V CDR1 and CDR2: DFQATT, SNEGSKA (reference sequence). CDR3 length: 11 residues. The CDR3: CSATAPTEAFF. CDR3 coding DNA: TGCAGTGCCACAGCCCCCACTGAAGCTTTCTTT.

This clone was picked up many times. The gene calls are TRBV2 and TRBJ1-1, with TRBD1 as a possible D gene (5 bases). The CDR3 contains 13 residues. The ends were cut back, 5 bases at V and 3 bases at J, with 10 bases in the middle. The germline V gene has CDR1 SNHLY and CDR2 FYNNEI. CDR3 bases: TGTGCCAGCAGTAAAAACAGGTACACTGAAGCTTTCTTT. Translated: CASSKNRYTEAFF.

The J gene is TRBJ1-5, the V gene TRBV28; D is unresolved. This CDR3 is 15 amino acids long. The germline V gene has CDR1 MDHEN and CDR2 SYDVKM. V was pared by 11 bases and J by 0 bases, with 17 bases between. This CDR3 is CALNDGVYSNQPQHF. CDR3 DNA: TGTGCCCTCAACGACGGGGTATATAGCAATCAGCCCCAGCATTTT.

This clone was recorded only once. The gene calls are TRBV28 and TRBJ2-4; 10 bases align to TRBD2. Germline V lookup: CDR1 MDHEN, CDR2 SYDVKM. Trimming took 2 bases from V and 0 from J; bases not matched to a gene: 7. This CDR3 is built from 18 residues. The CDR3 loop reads CASSLGGLARLAKNIQYF. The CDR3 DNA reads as TGTGCCAGCAGTTTAGGGGGACTAGCGAGACTAGCCAAAAACATTCAGTACTTC.

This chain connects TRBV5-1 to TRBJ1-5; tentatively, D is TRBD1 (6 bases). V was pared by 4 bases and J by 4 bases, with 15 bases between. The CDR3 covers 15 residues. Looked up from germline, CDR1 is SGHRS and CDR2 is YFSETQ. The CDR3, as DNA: TGCGCCAGCAGCCCAGGACAGAGCGTAAATCAGCCCCAGCATTTT. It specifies CASSPGQSVNQPQHF.

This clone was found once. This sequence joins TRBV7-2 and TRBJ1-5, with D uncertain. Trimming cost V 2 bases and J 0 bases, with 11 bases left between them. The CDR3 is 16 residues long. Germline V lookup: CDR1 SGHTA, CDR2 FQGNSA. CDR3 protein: CASSLYKSGSNQPQHF. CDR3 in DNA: TGTGCCAGCAGCTTATATAAGTCCGGTAGCAATCAGCCCCAGCATTTT.

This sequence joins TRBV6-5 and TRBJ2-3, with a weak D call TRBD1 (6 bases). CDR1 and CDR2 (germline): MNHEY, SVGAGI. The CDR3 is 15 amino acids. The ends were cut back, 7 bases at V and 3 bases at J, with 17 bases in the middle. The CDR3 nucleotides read TGTGCCAGCAACGACGGAGGACAGAAGACAGATACGCAGTATTTT. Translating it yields CASNDGGQKTDTQYF.

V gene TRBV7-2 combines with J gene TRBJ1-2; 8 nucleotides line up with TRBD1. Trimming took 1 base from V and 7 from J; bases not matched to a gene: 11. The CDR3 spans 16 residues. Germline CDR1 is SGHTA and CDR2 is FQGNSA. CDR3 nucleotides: TGTGCCAGCAGCTTAGGGGGCTCCGGGACAGGACGTGGCTACACCTTC. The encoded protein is CASSLGGSGTGRGYTF.

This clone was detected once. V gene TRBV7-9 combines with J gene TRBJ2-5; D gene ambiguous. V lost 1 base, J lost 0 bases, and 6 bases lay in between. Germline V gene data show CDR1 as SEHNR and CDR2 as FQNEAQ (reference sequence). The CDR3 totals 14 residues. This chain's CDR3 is CASSLGEYQETQYF. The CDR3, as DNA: TGTGCCAGCAGCTTAGGCGAGTACCAAGAGACCCAGTACTTC.